This paragraph covers one T cell receptor (beta chain) sequence. Trimming took 2 bases from V and 4 from J; bases not matched to a gene: 4. The CDR3 is 15 amino acids. Per the germline V gene, CDR1 is MDHEN and CDR2 is SYDVKM. The data were taken from a study of CD8 T cells in Susac syndrome. The RNA input was roughly 0.45 to 1 ug, and it was reverse transcribed with random hexamers. immunoSEQ multiplex PCR amplified TCR beta CDR3 across 54 Vbeta, 13 Jbeta. TCRdb analysed the immunoSEQ multiplex PCR reads with MiXCR anew, one entry per CDR3 protein. This sample has 250,000 to 300,000 distinct CDR3 sequences, with 80% to 90% found just once.

The sequenced sample was CD8+ T cells from PBMCs. The receptor's source is a human donor with multiple sclerosis. The rearrangement uses TRBV28 and TRBJ2-5; 10 nucleotides agree with TRBD2. The DNA of the CDR3 is TGTGCCAGCAGTTTAACGAGCGGGAGGGGAGAGACCCAGTACTTC. Its protein is CASSLTSGRGETQYF.